The clone carrying this T cell receptor beta chain was counted at least ten times. TCRdb keeps only in-frame clones here, not all; method: immunoSEQ multiplex PCR. The sample consists of approximately 100,000 clones, roughly 80% of them appearing once. CDR1 is SNHLY and CDR2 is FYNNEI in the germline V gene. This CDR3 has 14 residues. Trimming removed 6 bases from V and 3 bases from J; junction bases left unmatched: 5. The entry originates in a study of T cell clones after liver transplantation. V gene TRBV2 combines with J gene TRBJ2-7, with 10 bases aligning to TRBD1. Sequenced here: CD4+ T cells from blood, sampled before liver transplant. The origin of this receptor is a human donor who received a liver transplant. The CDR3 region has the DNA TGTGCCAGCAGGAGGGACAGGGGTCGCTACGAGCAGTACTTC. Encoded protein: CASRRDRGRYEQYF. Full variable domain (outside the CDR3, taken from reference TRBV2 and TRBJ2-7): EPEVTQTPSHQVTQMGQEVILRCVPISNHLYFYWYRQILGQKVEFLVSFYNNEISEKSEIFDDQFSVERPDGSNFTLKIRSTKLEDSAMYFCASRRDRGRYEQYFGPGTRLTVT.